This T cell receptor beta chain was captured in a study of blood T cell repertoires in COVID-19. TCRdb's copy holds only in-frame clones and misses some; the assay was immunoSEQ multiplex PCR. The sample has under 250,000 clones; more than 65% are singletons. There are 14 residues in the CDR3. Trimming stripped 4 bases from V and 7 bases from J, with 19 bases between. Germline loops: CDR1 GTSNPN, CDR2 SVGIG (reference sequence). The rearrangement links TRBV30 to TRBJ1-1; TRBD1 might be the D (5 bases). The sequence came from a man in his fifties or sixties with active or convalescent COVID-19. Material: peripheral blood. For the CDR3, the DNA is TGTGCCTGGACTACGGGCGTCCACGGGGGTGAAGCTTTCTTT. Translating it yields CAWTTGVHGGEAFF.